The present entry profiles one T cell receptor (beta chain) with its context. Its antigen is unidentified. Germline values: CDR1 MDHEN, CDR2 SYDVKM. The CDR3 extends over 15 amino acids. Trimming left V 7 bases short and J 4 bases short, with 20 bases between. Libraries were prepared by immunoSEQ multiplex PCR; TCRdb keeps only in-frame clonotypes and omits some of them. The sample records more than 25,000 clones, 85% being singletons. This specimen belongs to a study of PD-1 blockade in classical Hodgkin lymphoma. General study results and limits: Compared with healthy donors, newly diagnosed patients reportedly showed lower baseline TCR diversity. Anyone who began nivolumab under 1 year after ASCT was excluded.

In every patient, relapse followed autologous stem cell transplantation, while exposure to brentuximab vedotin differed. Negative magnetic selection isolated CD4+ T cells from thawed PBMCs. Classification of best responses gave complete response, partial response or progressive disease. The TCR comes from a human donor with classical Hodgkin lymphoma. J is TRBJ2-7 and V is TRBV28, with D possibly matching TRBD1 (7 bases). The starting material was CD4+ T cells from blood, obtained at baseline. CDR3 nucleotide sequence: TGTGCCAGCAATTCGTGGGGCGGGACAGCTTACGAGCAGTACTTC. Its translation: CASNSWGGTAYEQYF.